This T cell receptor beta chain was identified in a study of regulatory T cells in long-lasting Graves disease. This clonotype was detected once. Indicated time point: newly diagnosed GD, antithyroid drugs for less than 3 months. Extracted RNA from PBMCs served as the source of the TCR library. The guidelines of the American Thyroid Association were the basis for diagnosing Graves' disease. HTBI primers from iRepertoire and Arm-PCR of CDR3 regions yielded the TCR beta libraries. TCRdb passed the multiplex PCR reads through MiXCR, listing each CDR3 protein once. The data hold roughly 610,000 distinct CDR3 sequences, with less than 20% observed a single time. The CDR3 runs to 18 residues. V dropped 5 bases and J dropped 1; count of bases not matched to a gene: 13. Germline-derived CDR1 and CDR2 are LNHDA and SQIVND (reference sequence). These data were also reused for a study on T cells in Graves' hyperthyroidism and ophthalmopathy. Per that paper: Uncontrolled infection, other autoimmune disease, pregnancy and lactation each barred patients from inclusion.

The genes are TRBV19 and TRBJ1-5; 8 bases line up with TRBD1. The origin of this receptor is a woman under 40 with Graves disease. The source material was peripheral blood mononuclear cells (PBMCs), sampled at new diagnosis, from a patient treated with antithyroid drugs. CDR3 sequence: CASSYGSGGMRSNQPQHF. The DNA for the CDR3 is TGTGCCAGTAGTTATGGGTCAGGGGGCATGAGGAGCAATCAGCCCCAGCATTTT.